The present entry profiles one TCR beta chain with its context. CDR3 length equals 15 residues. Losses at the gene ends were 5 bases for V and 5 bases for J; bases not matched to a gene: 11. CDR1 LNHDA and CDR2 SQIVND come from the germline V gene (reference sequence). This sample was included in a study of blood T cell repertoires in COVID-19. Study in general: There were acute and convalescent COVID-19 samples, and they came from the United States, Italy and Spain. T cells, B-cell-depleted T cells, or PBMCs supplied cDNA or gDNA.

In the original workflow: Estimation of nucleated cell counts was performed using reference gene primer amplification. Sequencing was performed with immunoSEQ multiplex PCR; in TCRdb, only in-frame clones are kept and a portion is missing. The V and J calls and clone size come from that table; D and trimming were worked out from the DNA. Seen here are about 140,000 clones, 84% observed once, and the top ten hold around 9.6%. The source is a man in his 60s with active or convalescent COVID-19. Source material: peripheral blood. The chain joins TRBV19 to TRBJ2-5; 7 nucleotides line up with TRBD1. The DNA of the CDR3 is TGTGCCAGTAGTCTCGGAACAGGGGCACGGGAGACCCAGTACTTC. It is translated as CASSLGTGARETQYF.